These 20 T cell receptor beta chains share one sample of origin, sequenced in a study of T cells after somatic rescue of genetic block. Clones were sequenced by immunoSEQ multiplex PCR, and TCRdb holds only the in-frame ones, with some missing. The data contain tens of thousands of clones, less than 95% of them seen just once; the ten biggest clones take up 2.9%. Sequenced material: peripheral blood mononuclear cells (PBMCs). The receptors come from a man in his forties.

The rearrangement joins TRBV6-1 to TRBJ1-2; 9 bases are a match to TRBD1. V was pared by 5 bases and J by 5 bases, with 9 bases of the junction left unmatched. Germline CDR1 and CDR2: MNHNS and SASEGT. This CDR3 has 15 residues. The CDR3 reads CASSTSGQGKYGYTF. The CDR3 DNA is TGTGCCAGCAGTACCTCGGGACAGGGAAAGTATGGCTACACCTTC.

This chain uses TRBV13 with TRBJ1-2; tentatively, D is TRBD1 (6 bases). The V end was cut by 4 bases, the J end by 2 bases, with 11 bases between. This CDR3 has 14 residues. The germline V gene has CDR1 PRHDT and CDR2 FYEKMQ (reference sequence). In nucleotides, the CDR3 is TGTGCCAGCAGCTCAGAAGGGGGAAACTATGGCTACACCTTC. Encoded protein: CASSSEGGNYGYTF.

The CDR3 protein is CASTRLAGGSTDTQYF. DNA for the CDR3: TGTGCCAGCACCCGACTAGCGGGGGGCAGCACAGATACGCAGTATTTT. The chain couples TRBV2 to TRBJ2-3; TRBD2 aligns across 13 bases. The J segment lost 0 bases and the V segment lost 7 bases, leaving 4 bases of the junction unmatched. The CDR3 is 16 residues long. Germline assignment: CDR1 SNHLY and CDR2 FYNNEI.

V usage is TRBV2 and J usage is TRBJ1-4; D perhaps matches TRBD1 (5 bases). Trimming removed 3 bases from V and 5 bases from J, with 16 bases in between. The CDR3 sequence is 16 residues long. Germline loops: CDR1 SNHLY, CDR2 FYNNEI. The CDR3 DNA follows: TGTGCCAGCAGTGAGGCCCCGGGACGGGTAAATGAAAAACTGTTTTTT. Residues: CASSEAPGRVNEKLFF.

CDR3 DNA: TGCGCCAGCAGCCCCTCTGGGGGACAGGTCGGCGAGCAGTACTTC. The encoded protein is CASSPSGGQVGEQYF. The chain joins TRBV4-1 to TRBJ2-7, with TRBD1 matching over 8 bases. V lost 4 bases to trimming and J lost 6 bases; unmatched junction nucleotides: 11. The CDR3 runs to 15 residues. Per germline, CDR1 MGHRA and CDR2 YSYEKL.

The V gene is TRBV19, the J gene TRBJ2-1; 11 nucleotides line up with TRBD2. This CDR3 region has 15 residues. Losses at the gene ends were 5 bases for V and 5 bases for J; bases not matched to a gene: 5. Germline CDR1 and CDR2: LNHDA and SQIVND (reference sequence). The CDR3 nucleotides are TGTGCCAGTAGTCCGATAGCGGGAGGGGACAATGAGCAGTTCTTC. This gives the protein CASSPIAGGDNEQFF.

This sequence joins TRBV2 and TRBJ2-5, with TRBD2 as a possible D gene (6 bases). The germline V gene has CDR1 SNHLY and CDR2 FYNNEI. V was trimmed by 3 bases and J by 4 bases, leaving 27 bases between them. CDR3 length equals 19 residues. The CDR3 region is CASSEDDLARRGGAETQYF. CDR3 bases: TGTGCCAGCAGTGAGGACGACCTAGCGAGGAGAGGAGGGGCAGAGACCCAGTACTTC.

CDR3: CASSLQSPSVTQETQYF. CDR3 DNA sequence: TGTGCCAGCAGTTTACAATCGCCTAGCGTCACCCAAGAGACCCAGTACTTC. The rearrangement links TRBV27 to TRBJ2-5; TRBD2 is a possible D gene (6 bases). The CDR3 extends over 17 amino acids. The V end was cut by 2 bases, the J end by 1 base, with 17 bases between. The germline gives CDR1 MNHEY, CDR2 SMNVEV (reference sequence).

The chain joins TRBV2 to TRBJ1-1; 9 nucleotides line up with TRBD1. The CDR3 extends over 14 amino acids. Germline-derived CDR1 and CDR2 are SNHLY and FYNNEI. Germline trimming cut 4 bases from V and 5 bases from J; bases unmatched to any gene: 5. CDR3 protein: CASSGQGGGTEAFF. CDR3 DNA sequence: TGTGCCAGCAGTGGACAGGGGGGAGGGACTGAAGCTTTCTTT.

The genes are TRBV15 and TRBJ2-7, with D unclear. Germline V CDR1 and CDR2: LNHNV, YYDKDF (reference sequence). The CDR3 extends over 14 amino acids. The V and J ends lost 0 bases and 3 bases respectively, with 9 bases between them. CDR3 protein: CATSRDQGLYEQYF. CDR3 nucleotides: TGTGCCACCAGCAGAGATCAAGGGCTCTACGAGCAGTACTTC.

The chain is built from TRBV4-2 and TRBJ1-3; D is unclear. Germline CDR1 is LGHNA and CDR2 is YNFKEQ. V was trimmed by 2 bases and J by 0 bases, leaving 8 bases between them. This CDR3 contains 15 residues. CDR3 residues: CASSQQSRSGNTIYF. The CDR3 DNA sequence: TGTGCCAGCAGCCAACAGTCGCGCTCTGGAAACACCATATATTTT.

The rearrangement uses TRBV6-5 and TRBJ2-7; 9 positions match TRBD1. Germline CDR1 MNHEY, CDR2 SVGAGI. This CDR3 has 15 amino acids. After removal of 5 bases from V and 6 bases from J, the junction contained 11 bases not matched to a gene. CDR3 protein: CASSKPGQGRAEQYF. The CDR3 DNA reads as TGTGCCAGCAGTAAGCCGGGACAGGGAAGGGCCGAGCAGTACTTC.

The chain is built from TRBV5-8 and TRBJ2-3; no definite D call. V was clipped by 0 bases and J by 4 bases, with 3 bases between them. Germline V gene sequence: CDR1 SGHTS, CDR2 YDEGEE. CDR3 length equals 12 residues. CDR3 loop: CASSLGADTQYF. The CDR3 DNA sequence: TGTGCCAGCAGCTTGGGTGCAGATACGCAGTATTTT.

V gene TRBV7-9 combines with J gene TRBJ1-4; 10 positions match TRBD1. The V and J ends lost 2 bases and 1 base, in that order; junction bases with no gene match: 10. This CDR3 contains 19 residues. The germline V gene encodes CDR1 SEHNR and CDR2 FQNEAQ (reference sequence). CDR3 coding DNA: TGTGCCAGCAGCTTAACGCTCGGGACAGGGGTTCGAACTAATGAAAAACTGTTTTTT. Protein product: CASSLTLGTGVRTNEKLFF. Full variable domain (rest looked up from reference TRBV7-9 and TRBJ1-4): DTGVSQNPRHKITKRGQNVTFRCDPISEHNRLYWYRQTLGQGPEFLTYFQNEAQLEKSRLLSDRFSAERPKGSFSTLEIQRTEQGDSAMYLCASSLTLGTGVRTNEKLFFGSGTQLSVL.

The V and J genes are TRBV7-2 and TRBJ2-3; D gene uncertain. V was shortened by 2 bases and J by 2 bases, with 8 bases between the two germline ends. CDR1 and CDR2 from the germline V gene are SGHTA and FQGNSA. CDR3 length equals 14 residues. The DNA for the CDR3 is TGTGCCAGCAGCTTACCACGGACCACAGATACGCAGTATTTT. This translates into CASSLPRTTDTQYF.

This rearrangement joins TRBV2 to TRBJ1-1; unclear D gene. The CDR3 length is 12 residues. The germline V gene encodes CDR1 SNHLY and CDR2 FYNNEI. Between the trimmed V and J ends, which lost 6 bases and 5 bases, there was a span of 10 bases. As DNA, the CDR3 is TGTGCCAGCAGAAGGGAGTGGACTGAAGCTTTCTTT. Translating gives CASRREWTEAFF.

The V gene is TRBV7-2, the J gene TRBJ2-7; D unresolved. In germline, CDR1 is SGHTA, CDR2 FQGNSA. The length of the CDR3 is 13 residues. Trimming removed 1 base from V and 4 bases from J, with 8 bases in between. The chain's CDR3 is CASSLVSIYEQYF. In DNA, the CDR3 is TGTGCCAGCAGCTTAGTAAGCATTTACGAGCAGTACTTC.

CDR3 bases: TGTGCCACGGGGAACCTGGGGTACCAAGAGACCCAGTACTTC. Protein product: CATGNLGYQETQYF. The chain joins TRBV10-3 to TRBJ2-5; the D gene is possibly TRBD2 (5 bases). The germline V gene has CDR1 ENHRY and CDR2 SYGVKD. V was shortened by 10 bases and J by 0 bases, with 15 bases between the two germline ends. The CDR3 sequence is 14 residues long.

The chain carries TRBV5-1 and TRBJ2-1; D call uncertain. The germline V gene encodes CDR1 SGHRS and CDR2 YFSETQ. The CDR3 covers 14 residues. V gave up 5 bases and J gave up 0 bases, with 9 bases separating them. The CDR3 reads CASSIVSSYNEQFF. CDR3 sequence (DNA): TGCGCCAGCAGTATTGTAAGCTCCTACAATGAGCAGTTCTTC.

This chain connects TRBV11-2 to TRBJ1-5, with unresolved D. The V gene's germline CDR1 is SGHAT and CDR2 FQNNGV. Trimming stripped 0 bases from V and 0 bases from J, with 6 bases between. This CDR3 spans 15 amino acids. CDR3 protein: CASSLDPGSNQPQHF. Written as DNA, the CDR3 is TGTGCCAGCAGCTTAGATCCAGGTAGCAATCAGCCCCAGCATTTT.